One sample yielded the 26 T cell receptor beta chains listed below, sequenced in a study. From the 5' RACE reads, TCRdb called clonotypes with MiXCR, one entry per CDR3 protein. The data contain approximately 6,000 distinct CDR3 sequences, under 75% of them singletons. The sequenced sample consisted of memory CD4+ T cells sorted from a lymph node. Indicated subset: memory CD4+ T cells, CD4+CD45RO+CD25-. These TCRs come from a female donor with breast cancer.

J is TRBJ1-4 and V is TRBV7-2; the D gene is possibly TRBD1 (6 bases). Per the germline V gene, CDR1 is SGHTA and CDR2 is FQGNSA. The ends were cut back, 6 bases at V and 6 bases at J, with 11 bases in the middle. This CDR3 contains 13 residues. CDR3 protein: CASSRDIDEKLFF. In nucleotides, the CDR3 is TGTGCCAGCAGTAGGGACATTGATGAAAAACTGTTTTTT.

CDR3 in DNA: TGCAGCGTTGGACAGGGATTTGAAGCTTTCTTT. It translates to CSVGQGFEAFF. The J gene is TRBJ1-1, the V gene TRBV29-1; 7 bases agree with TRBD1. Trimming at V came to 4 bases and at J to 7 bases, leaving 3 bases not matched to a gene. Germline assignment: CDR1 SQVTM and CDR2 ANQGSEA. This CDR3 has 11 amino acids. Full variable domain (missing parts from reference TRBV29-1 and TRBJ1-1): SAVISQKPSRDICQRGTSLTIQCQVDSQVTMMFWYRQQPGQSLTLIATANQGSEATYESGFVIDKFPISRPNLTFSTLTVSNMSPEDSSIYLCSVGQGFEAFFGQGTRLTVV.

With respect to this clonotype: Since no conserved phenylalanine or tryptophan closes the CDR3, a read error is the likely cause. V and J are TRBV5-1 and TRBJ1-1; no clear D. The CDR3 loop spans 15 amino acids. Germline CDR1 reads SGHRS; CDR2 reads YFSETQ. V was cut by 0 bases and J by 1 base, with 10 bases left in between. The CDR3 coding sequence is TGCGCCAGCAGCTTGGTCGAGCAGTCGAACACTGAAGCTTTCCTT. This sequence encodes CASSLVEQSNTEAFL.

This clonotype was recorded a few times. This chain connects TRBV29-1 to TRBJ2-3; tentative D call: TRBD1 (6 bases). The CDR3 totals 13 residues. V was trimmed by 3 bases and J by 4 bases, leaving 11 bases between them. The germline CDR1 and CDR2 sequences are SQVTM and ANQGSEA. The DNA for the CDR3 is TGCAGCGTTGACAGGGGCATCCCAGATACGCAGTATTTT. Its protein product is CSVDRGIPDTQYF.

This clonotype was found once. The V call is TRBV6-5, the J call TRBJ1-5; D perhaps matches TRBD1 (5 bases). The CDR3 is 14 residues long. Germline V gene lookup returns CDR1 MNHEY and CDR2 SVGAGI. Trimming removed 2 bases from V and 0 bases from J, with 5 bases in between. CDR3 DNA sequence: TGTGCCAGCAGTTACGGGGGTAGCAATCAGCCCCAGCATTTT. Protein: CASSYGGSNQPQHF.

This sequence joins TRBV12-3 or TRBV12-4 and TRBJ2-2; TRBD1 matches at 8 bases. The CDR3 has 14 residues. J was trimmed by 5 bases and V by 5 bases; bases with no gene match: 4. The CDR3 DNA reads TGTGCCAGCAGTCGCCGGACAGGGACCGGGGAGCTGTTTTTT. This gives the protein CASSRRTGTGELFF.

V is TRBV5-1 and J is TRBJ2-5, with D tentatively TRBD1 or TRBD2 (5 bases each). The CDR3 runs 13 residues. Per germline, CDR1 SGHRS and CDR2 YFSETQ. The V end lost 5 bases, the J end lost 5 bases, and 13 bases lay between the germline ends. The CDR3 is CASRPGPEETQYF. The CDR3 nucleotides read TGCGCCAGCAGGCCGGGACCAGAGGAGACCCAGTACTTC. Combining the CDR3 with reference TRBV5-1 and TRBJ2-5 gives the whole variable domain KAGVTQTPRYLIKTRGQQVTLSCSPISGHRSVSWYQQTPGQGLQFLFEYFSETQRNKGNFPGRFSGRQFSNSRSEMNVSTLELGDSALYLCASRPGPEETQYFGPGTRLLVL.

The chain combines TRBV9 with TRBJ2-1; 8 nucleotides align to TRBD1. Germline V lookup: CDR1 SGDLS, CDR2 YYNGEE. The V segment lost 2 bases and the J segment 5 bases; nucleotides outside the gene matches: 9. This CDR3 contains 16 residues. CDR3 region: CASSVRTGYLNNEQFF. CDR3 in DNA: TGTGCCAGCAGCGTCCGGACAGGGTACTTAAACAATGAGCAGTTCTTC.

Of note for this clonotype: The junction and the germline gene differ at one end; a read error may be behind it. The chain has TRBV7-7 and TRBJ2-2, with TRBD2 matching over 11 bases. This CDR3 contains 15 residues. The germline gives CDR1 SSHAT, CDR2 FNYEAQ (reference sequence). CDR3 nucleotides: TGTGCTAGCAGCTCCGGGACTAGCGGATCCGGGGAGCTGTTTTTT. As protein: CASSSGTSGSGELFF.

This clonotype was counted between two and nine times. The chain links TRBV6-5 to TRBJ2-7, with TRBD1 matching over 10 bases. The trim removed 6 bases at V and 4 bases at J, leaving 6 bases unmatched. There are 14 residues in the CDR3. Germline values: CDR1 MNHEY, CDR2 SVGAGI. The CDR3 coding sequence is TGTGCCAGCAGCATGGGACAGGGGCCGTACGAGCAGTACTTC. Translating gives CASSMGQGPYEQYF.

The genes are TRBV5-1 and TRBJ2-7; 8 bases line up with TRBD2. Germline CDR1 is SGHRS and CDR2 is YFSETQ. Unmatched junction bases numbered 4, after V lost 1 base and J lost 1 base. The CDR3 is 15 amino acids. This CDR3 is CASSLLPSGSYEQYF. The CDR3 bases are TGCGCCAGCAGCTTGCTGCCTAGCGGGTCCTACGAGCAGTACTTC. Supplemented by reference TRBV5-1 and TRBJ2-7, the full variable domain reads KAGVTQTPRYLIKTRGQQVTLSCSPISGHRSVSWYQQTPGQGLQFLFEYFSETQRNKGNFPGRFSGRQFSNSRSEMNVSTLELGDSALYLCASSLLPSGSYEQYFGPGTRLTVT.

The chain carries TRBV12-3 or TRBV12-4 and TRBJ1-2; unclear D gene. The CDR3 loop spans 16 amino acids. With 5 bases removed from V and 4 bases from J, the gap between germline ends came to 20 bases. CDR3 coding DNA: TGTGCCAGCAGTCTTTCCACGGGAGCTAGGGCCTATGGCTACACCTTC. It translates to CASSLSTGARAYGYTF.

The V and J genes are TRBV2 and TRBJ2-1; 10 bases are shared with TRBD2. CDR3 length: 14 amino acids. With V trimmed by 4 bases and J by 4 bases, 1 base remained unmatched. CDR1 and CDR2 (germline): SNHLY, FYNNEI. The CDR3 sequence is CASSGLAGYNEQFF. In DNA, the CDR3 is TGTGCCAGCAGTGGACTAGCGGGTTACAATGAGCAGTTCTTC.

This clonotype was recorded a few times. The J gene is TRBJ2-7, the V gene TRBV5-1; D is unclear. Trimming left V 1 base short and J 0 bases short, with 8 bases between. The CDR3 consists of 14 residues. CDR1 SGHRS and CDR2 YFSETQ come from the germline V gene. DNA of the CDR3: TGCGCCAGCAGCTTGTCGGGCAACTCCTACGAGCAGTACTTC. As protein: CASSLSGNSYEQYF.

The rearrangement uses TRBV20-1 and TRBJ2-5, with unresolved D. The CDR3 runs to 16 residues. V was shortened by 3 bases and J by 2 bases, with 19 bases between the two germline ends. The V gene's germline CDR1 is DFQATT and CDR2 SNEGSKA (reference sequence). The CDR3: CSASLLDAYSQETQYF. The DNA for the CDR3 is TGCAGTGCTAGTTTACTGGACGCCTATTCGCAAGAGACCCAGTACTTC.

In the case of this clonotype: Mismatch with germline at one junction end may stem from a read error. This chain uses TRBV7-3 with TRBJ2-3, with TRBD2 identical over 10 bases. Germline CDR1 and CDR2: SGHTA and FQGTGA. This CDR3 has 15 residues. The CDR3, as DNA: TGTGCCAGCAGCATAACTAGCGGGAAAGCAGATACGCAGTATTTT. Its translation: CASSITSGKADTQYF.

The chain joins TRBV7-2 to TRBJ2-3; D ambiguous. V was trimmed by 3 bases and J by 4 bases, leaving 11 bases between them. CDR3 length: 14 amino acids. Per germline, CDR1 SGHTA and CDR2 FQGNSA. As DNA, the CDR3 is TGTGCCAGCAGCTTCCTGGGCCCATCAGATACGCAGTATTTT. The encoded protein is CASSFLGPSDTQYF.

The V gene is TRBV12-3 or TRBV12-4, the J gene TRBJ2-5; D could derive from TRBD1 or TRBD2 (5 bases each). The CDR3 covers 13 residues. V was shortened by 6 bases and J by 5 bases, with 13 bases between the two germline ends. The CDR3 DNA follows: TGTGCCAGCAGCCCGATTTGGGGGGAGACCCAGTACTTC. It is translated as CASSPIWGETQYF.

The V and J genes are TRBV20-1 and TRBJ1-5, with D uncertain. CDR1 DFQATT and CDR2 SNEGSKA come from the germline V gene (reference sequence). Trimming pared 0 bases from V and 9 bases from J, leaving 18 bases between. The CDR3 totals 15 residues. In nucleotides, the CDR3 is TGCAGTGCTAGAGATCTTTTATTAGGGTTCGGGCCCCAGCATTTT. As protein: CSARDLLLGFGPQHF.

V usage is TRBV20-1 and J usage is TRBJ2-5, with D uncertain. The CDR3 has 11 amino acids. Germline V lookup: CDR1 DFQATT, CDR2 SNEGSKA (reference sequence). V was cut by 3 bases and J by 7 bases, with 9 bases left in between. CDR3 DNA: TGCAGTGCTAGTAGTTTTGCGACCCAGTACTTC. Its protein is CSASSFATQYF.

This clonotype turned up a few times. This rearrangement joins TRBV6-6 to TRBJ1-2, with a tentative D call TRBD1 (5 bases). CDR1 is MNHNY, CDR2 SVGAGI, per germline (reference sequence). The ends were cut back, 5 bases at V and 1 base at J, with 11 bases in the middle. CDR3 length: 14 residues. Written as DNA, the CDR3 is TGTGCCAGCAGTCAAACAGGTCTTAACTATGGCTACACCTTC. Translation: CASSQTGLNYGYTF.

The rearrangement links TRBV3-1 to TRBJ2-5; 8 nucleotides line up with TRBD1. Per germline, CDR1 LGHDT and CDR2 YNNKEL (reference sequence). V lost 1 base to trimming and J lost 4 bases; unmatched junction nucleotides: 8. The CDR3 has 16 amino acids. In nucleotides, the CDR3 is TGTGCCAGCAGCCAAGCGCGTCAGACAGGGGTAGAGACCCAGTACTTC. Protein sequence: CASSQARQTGVETQYF.

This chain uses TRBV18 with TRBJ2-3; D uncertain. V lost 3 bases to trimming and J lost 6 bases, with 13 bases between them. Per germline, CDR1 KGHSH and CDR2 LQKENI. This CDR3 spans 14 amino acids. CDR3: CASSPPPFGDTQYF. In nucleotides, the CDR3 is TGTGCCAGCTCACCGCCGCCGTTTGGCGATACGCAGTATTTT.

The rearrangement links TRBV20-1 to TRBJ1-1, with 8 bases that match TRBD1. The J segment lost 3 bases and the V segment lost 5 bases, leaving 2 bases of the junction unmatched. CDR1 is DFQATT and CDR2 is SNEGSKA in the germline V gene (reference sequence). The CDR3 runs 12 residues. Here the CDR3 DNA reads TGCAGTGCTCTGGGACAGGACACTGAAGCTTTCTTT. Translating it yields CSALGQDTEAFF.

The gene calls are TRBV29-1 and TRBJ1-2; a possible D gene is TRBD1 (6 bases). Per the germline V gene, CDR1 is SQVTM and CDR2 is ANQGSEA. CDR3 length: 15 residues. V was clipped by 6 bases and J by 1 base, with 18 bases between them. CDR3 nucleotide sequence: TGCAGCGTCCCCGATCGGGGGGCGGTTAACTATGGCTACACCTTC. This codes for CSVPDRGAVNYGYTF.

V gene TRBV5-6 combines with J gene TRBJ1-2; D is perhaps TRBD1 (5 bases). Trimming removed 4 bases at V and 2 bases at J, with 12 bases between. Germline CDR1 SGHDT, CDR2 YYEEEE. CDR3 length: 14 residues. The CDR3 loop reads CASSVGGTNYGYTF. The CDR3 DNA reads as TGTGCCAGCAGCGTTGGGGGGACGAACTATGGCTACACCTTC.